This passage covers 31 T cell receptor beta chains from one sample sequenced in a study of blood T cell repertoires in COVID-19 (TCRdb year 2020). The library was made by the immunoSEQ multiplex PCR assay. TCRdb's version of the immuneACCESS table is confined to in-frame rearrangements and falls short of the full clone set. An unresolved V gene accounts for under half of the shortfall where checked; the remainder is of unknown origin. The sample records 200,000 to 250,000 clones, around 80% of which are singletons. More than 9% of the sample is held by the ten biggest clonotypes. The sequenced material came from peripheral blood. The source is a man in his forties or fifties with active or convalescent COVID-19.

This clone was seen a single time. This chain uses TRBV19 with TRBJ1-5; D perhaps matches TRBD1 (6 bases). There are 14 residues in the CDR3. V dropped 6 bases and J dropped 1 base, with 10 bases sitting between them. The V gene's germline CDR1 is LNHDA and CDR2 SQIVND (reference sequence). In DNA form, the CDR3 reads TGTGCCAGTAGAACAGGGTTGAGCAATCAGCCCCAGCATTTT. Translated: CASRTGLSNQPQHF.

V is TRBV6-1 and J is TRBJ1-2, with TRBD1 identical over 10 bases. The germline gives CDR1 MNHNS, CDR2 SASEGT. The CDR3 is made up of 15 amino acids. J gave up 4 bases and V 3 bases, and 5 bases lay outside the gene matches. CDR3 bases: TGTGCCAGCAGTGAGACAGGGGGCTCTGTCTATGGCTACACCTTC. Its translation is CASSETGGSVYGYTF.

The chain has TRBV7-3 and TRBJ2-1, with TRBD1 as a possible D gene (8 bases). V shed 2 bases and J shed 7 bases, with 15 bases lying between them. CDR1 SGHTA and CDR2 FQGTGA come from the germline V gene. The CDR3 consists of 15 residues. The CDR3 loop is CASSLGGDRSNEQFF. In DNA form, the CDR3 reads TGTGCCAGCAGCTTAGGGGGGGACAGGTCAAATGAGCAGTTCTTC. Combining the CDR3 with reference TRBV7-3 and TRBJ2-1 gives the whole variable domain GAGVSQTPSNKVTEKGKYVELRCDPISGHTALYWYRQSLGQGPEFLIYFQGTGAADDSGLPNDRFFAVRPEGSVSTLKIQRTERGDSAVYLCASSLGGDRSNEQFFGPGTRLTVL.

This chain links TRBV4-2 with TRBJ1-5; D call uncertain. From germline, CDR1 is LGHNA and CDR2 YNFKEQ. The length of the CDR3 is 15 residues. Trimming took off 0 bases at V and 2 bases at J, with 8 bases between the two ends. The CDR3 DNA reads TGTGCCAGCAGCCAAGATTCCGGTCGCAATCAGCCCCAGCATTTT. It specifies CASSQDSGRNQPQHF.

The chain has TRBV3-1 (or the pseudogene TRBV3-2) and TRBJ1-3; the match to TRBD1 covers 9 bases. Germline values: CDR1 LGHDT, CDR2 YNNKEL (reference sequence). The CDR3 length is 16 residues. V shed 0 bases and J 1 base; nucleotides not matched to a gene: 1. The CDR3 region is CASSQDGTGSGNTIYF. CDR3 sequence (DNA): TGTGCCAGCAGCCAAGACGGGACAGGGTCTGGAAACACCATATATTTT.

This clone appeared many times. The rearrangement uses TRBV20-1 and TRBJ2-7, with TRBD1 matching 7 bases. There are 13 residues in the CDR3. After removal of 3 bases from V and 5 bases from J, the junction contained 7 bases not matched to a gene. Germline CDR1 and CDR2: DFQATT and SNEGSKA (reference sequence). This CDR3 reads CSASDGTANEQYV. CDR3 bases: TGCAGTGCTAGTGACGGGACAGCTAACGAGCAGTACGTC.

The chain combines TRBV5-1 with TRBJ2-7; 7 bases agree with TRBD2. The V gene's germline CDR1 is SGHRS and CDR2 YFSETQ. J lost 3 bases, V lost 2 bases, and 2 bases had no gene match. The CDR3 spans 13 residues. The DNA of the CDR3 is TGCGCCAGCAGCTTCCGGGAGGACTACGAGCAGTACTTC. The encoded protein is CASSFREDYEQYF.

V is TRBV9 and J is TRBJ2-3, with D tentatively TRBD2 (6 bases). CDR1 is SGDLS, CDR2 YYNGEE, per germline. The CDR3 runs to 15 residues. Trimming removed 4 bases from V and 2 bases from J, with 14 bases in between. The CDR3 is CASSPIGTYTDTQYF. For the CDR3, the DNA is TGTGCCAGCAGCCCCATCGGGACTTACACAGATACGCAGTATTTT.

This clone was found a few times. This chain uses TRBV4-3 with TRBJ1-2; 12 bases map to TRBD1. The ends lost 4 bases at V and 7 bases at J; junction bases unmatched: 16. CDR3 length: 18 amino acids. Looked up from germline, CDR1 is LGHNA and CDR2 is YSLEER. As DNA, the CDR3 is TGCGCCAGCAGCCTTAAACGGGACAGGGGGCTATTTCTACGTGGCTACACCTTC. Translation: CASSLKRDRGLFLRGYTF.

The chain couples TRBV4-3 to TRBJ2-1; the match to TRBD1 covers 8 bases. Trimming cost V 0 bases and J 6 bases; bases outside gene matches: 4. The CDR3 is 15 amino acids. Germline CDR1 LGHNA, CDR2 YSLEER. CDR3 amino acids: CASSQDRTGTNEQFF. CDR3 in DNA: TGCGCCAGCAGCCAAGATCGGACAGGGACCAATGAGCAGTTCTTC.

The chain recombines TRBV28 with TRBJ2-1, with TRBD1 identical over 10 bases. There are 16 residues in the CDR3. Germline V gives CDR1 MDHEN, CDR2 SYDVKM. V lost 3 bases, J lost 2 bases, and 4 bases stayed unmatched. For the CDR3, the DNA is TGTGCCAGCAGTTTCCCGACAGGGGGCCCCTACAATGAGCAGTTCTTC. Protein sequence: CASSFPTGGPYNEQFF.

This sequence joins TRBV7-8 and TRBJ1-6, with TRBD1 matching 8 bases. In germline, CDR1 is SGHVS, CDR2 FQNEAQ. With 5 bases clipped from V and 5 bases from J, the junction kept 5 bases outside the gene matches. The CDR3 length is 15 residues. CDR3 residues: CASSPRTGNNSPLHF. The CDR3 nucleotides are TGTGCCAGCAGCCCAAGGACAGGGAATAATTCACCCCTCCACTTT.

This clone was seen only once. The chain joins TRBV2 to TRBJ2-7, with a weak D call TRBD2 (5 bases). The CDR3 extends over 13 amino acids. CDR1 and CDR2 from the germline V gene are SNHLY and FYNNEI. Trimming left V 1 base short and J 6 bases short, with 10 bases between. CDR3 in DNA: TGTGCCAGCAGTGAAGGCGGAGAGGGCGAGCAGTACTTC. This translates into CASSEGGEGEQYF.

V is TRBV3-1 (or the pseudogene TRBV3-2) and J is TRBJ1-1; possible D gene TRBD1, 6 bases. CDR1 and CDR2 from the germline V gene are LGHDT and YNNKEL (reference sequence). Trimming took 5 bases from V and 0 from J, leaving 13 bases between them. The CDR3 is made up of 15 amino acids. The CDR3 DNA reads TGTGCCAGCAGCTCTCGACAGGAGCTGAACACTGAAGCTTTCTTT. Protein sequence: CASSSRQELNTEAFF.

The genes are TRBV12-5 and TRBJ1-1, with D uncertain. The CDR3 consists of 14 residues. The germline CDR1 and CDR2 sequences are LGHNT and FRNRAP. V was pared by 6 bases and J by 4 bases, with 15 bases between. This CDR3 reads CASGTDGVITEAFF. The CDR3 DNA follows: TGTGCTAGTGGGACGGACGGGGTTATCACTGAAGCTTTCTTT.

The count of this clone is one. This sequence joins TRBV6-2 or TRBV6-3 and TRBJ2-7, with 8 bases fitting TRBD1. J lost 4 bases, V lost 0 bases, and 14 bases had no gene match. Germline V CDR1 and CDR2: MNHEY, SVGEGT. CDR3 length equals 18 residues. CDR3 region: CASSYSFARTGRRYEQYF. For the CDR3, the DNA is TGTGCCAGCAGTTACTCATTCGCCAGGACAGGGAGAAGGTACGAGCAGTACTTC.

The chain joins TRBV7-9 to TRBJ1-2; 10 nucleotides line up with TRBD1. The CDR3 sequence is 14 residues long. The V gene end was trimmed by 4 bases and the J gene end by 8 bases; junction bases not matched to a gene: 7. The germline V gene has CDR1 SEHNR and CDR2 FQNEAQ (reference sequence). CDR3 sequence: CASSSGTGAIGYTF. CDR3 DNA: TGTGCCAGCAGCTCCGGGACAGGGGCTATCGGCTACACCTTC.

V usage is TRBV19 and J usage is TRBJ2-7; 10 nucleotides match TRBD1. The CDR3 consists of 15 residues. J was trimmed by 5 bases and V by 2 bases; bases with no gene match: 6. Germline CDR1 reads LNHDA; CDR2 reads SQIVND (reference sequence). The CDR3 DNA sequence: TGTGCCAGTAGTATAAGGACAGGGGGTATGGACGAGCAGTACTTC. This gives the protein CASSIRTGGMDEQYF.

Only one count was recorded for this clone. The V call is TRBV28, the J call TRBJ2-5; the D is unclear. The CDR3 sequence is 14 residues long. Trimming removed 2 bases at V and 2 bases at J, with 9 bases between. Germline V gene data show CDR1 as MDHEN and CDR2 as SYDVKM. CDR3 region: CASSLVDSQETQYF. As DNA, the CDR3 is TGTGCCAGCAGTTTAGTTGACTCACAAGAGACCCAGTACTTC.

In its sample, this clone was seen a few times. Other DNA sequences in this specimen translate into the identical CDR3. The V gene is TRBV5-6, the J gene TRBJ2-5, with 8 bases identical to TRBD2. This CDR3 spans 15 amino acids. CDR1 is SGHDT and CDR2 is YYEEEE in the germline V gene. The V gene end was trimmed by 0 bases and the J gene end by 4 bases; junction bases not matched to a gene: 5. The CDR3 spells CASSLVAGGRETQYF. CDR3 in DNA: TGTGCCAGCAGCTTGGTGGCGGGGGGAAGAGAGACCCAGTACTTC.

This chain uses TRBV28 with TRBJ1-1; D ambiguous. Germline V gene sequence: CDR1 MDHEN, CDR2 SYDVKM. This CDR3 is 15 amino acids long. V lost 7 bases, J lost 2 bases, and 17 bases lay in between. DNA for the CDR3: TGTGCCAGCACCACCGGCGGCTCCCCAAACACTGAAGCTTTCTTT. It is translated as CASTTGGSPNTEAFF.

The chain links TRBV6-4 to TRBJ2-3, with D maybe TRBD1 (6 bases). The CDR3 contains 15 residues. The germline V gene encodes CDR1 MRHNA and CDR2 SNTAGT. V lost 2 bases and J lost 3, with 12 bases in between. The CDR3 nucleotides are TGTGCCAGCAGTGACGGTACAGGGAAAACAGATACGCAGTATTTT. This codes for CASSDGTGKTDTQYF.

This clone was recorded a few times. The gene calls are TRBV5-4 and TRBJ2-7; TRBD2 matches at 7 bases. This CDR3 spans 15 amino acids. Germline V CDR1 and CDR2: SGHNT, YYREEE (reference sequence). The V gene end was trimmed by 4 bases and the J gene end by 6 bases; junction bases not matched to a gene: 13. The CDR3 spells CASSPSWAGESEQYF. The DNA for the CDR3 is TGTGCCAGCAGCCCCTCGTGGGCGGGAGAGTCCGAGCAGTACTTC.

The rearrangement uses TRBV28 and TRBJ2-7, with D perhaps matching TRBD1 (5 bases). Germline CDR1 is MDHEN and CDR2 is SYDVKM. Trimming left V 3 bases short and J 3 bases short, with 12 bases between. This CDR3 contains 14 residues. The CDR3 sequence: CASSLDTTYYEQYF. The CDR3, as DNA: TGTGCCAGCAGTTTGGACACGACGTACTACGAGCAGTACTTC.

The rearrangement joins TRBV9 to TRBJ2-5, with 13 bases lining up with TRBD2. The CDR3 covers 17 residues. Germline values: CDR1 SGDLS, CDR2 YYNGEE. The V gene end was trimmed by 3 bases and the J gene end by 4 bases; junction bases not matched to a gene: 9. CDR3 residues: CASSATSGRASGETQYF. DNA for the CDR3: TGTGCCAGCAGCGCTACTAGCGGGAGGGCCTCGGGAGAGACCCAGTACTTC. The full variable domain, completed using reference TRBV9 and TRBJ2-5, is DSGVTQTPKHLITATGQRVTLRCSPRSGDLSVYWYQQSLDQGLQFLIQYYNGEERAKGNILERFSAQQFPDLHSELNLSSLELGDSALYFCASSATSGRASGETQYFGPGTRLLVL.

This chain links TRBV25-1 with TRBJ1-3; D unclear. Trimming pared 2 bases from V and 0 bases from J, leaving 5 bases between. The CDR3 has 14 residues. Germline V gives CDR1 MGHDK, CDR2 SYGVNS. CDR3 region: CASSEGSSGNTIYF. Here the CDR3 DNA reads TGTGCCAGCAGTGAAGGCAGCTCTGGAAACACCATATATTTT. Looking up the rest from reference TRBV25-1 and TRBJ1-3 gives the full variable domain: EADIYQTPRYLVIGTGKKITLECSQTMGHDKMYWYQQDPGMELHLIHYSYGVNSTEKGDLSSESTVSRIRTEHFPLTLESARPSHTSQYLCASSEGSSGNTIYFGEGSWLTVV.

The rearrangement uses TRBV5-5 and TRBJ2-4; D may be TRBD2 (5 bases). The length of the CDR3 is 14 residues. Germline assignment: CDR1 SGHKS and CDR2 YYEKEE (reference sequence). Between the trimmed V and J ends, which lost 0 bases and 7 bases, there was a span of 11 bases. CDR3 nucleotides: TGTGCCAGCAGCTTGGGGGGAGCAAGGAACATTCAGTACTTC. Protein: CASSLGGARNIQYF.

The chain carries TRBV19 and TRBJ1-5, with 7 positions matching TRBD1. CDR1 and CDR2 from the germline V gene are LNHDA and SQIVND (reference sequence). J lost 7 bases, V lost 6 bases, and 12 bases had no gene match. The CDR3 has 15 amino acids. CDR3 protein: CASRGTEGAGQPQHF. CDR3 nucleotides: TGTGCCAGTAGGGGGACAGAGGGCGCAGGGCAGCCCCAGCATTTT.

This chain joins TRBV5-1 and TRBJ2-1; D is unclear. Germline V gene lookup returns CDR1 SGHRS and CDR2 YFSETQ. Between the trimmed V and J ends, which lost 1 base and 8 bases, there was a span of 13 bases. The CDR3 has 14 amino acids. Here the CDR3 DNA reads TGCGCCAGCAGCTTGATGAGTAGCTTCGATGAGCAGTTCTTC. It yields the protein CASSLMSSFDEQFF.

The CDR3 nucleotides read TGTGCCAGTAGTATAGAGGCTAGCGGGTTCTACGAGCAGTACTTC. Encoded protein: CASSIEASGFYEQYF. V is TRBV19 and J is TRBJ2-7; 8 bases are shared with TRBD2. There are 15 residues in the CDR3. Germline-derived CDR1 and CDR2 are LNHDA and SQIVND (reference sequence). V gave up 0 bases and J gave up 3 bases; unmatched junction bases: 4.

The rearrangement uses TRBV7-3 and TRBJ2-6; a weak D match, TRBD1 (5 bases). The CDR3 loop spans 16 amino acids. Deletions cut 5 bases from V and 4 bases from J, with 15 bases between. The V gene's germline CDR1 is SGHTA and CDR2 FQGTGA. Here the CDR3 DNA reads TGTGCCAGCAGCCCACTTCAGGGAAAGGGGGCCAACGTCCTGACTTTC. Translated: CASSPLQGKGANVLTF.